This T cell receptor beta chain was captured by sequencing in a study of early T cells in non-severe SARS-CoV-2 infection. Study summary: RNA in bulk from unsorted whole blood was sequenced, and chains were unpaired. Whole-study results and caveats: VDJdb matches were skewed toward anti-spike CD8 T cell responses.

Unique molecular identifiers (one per individual cDNA molecule) were attached. TCRdb independently ran MiXCR on the 5' RACE reads; one entry per CDR3 protein. The sample records roughly 75,000 distinct CDR3 sequences, over 8.5% being singletons. To note about this clonotype: Its cognate antigen is unknown. Relative to the germline gene, one junction end is altered; a read error may explain this.

The receptor was isolated from an adult who was a healthcare worker with PCR-confirmed SARS-CoV-2 infection or an uninfected control (not recorded which). The sample taken for sequencing was whole blood.

The CDR3 region has the DNA TGCAGTGCTAGGTTGGGCCCAGATTATCTCTTC. This translates into CSARLGPDYLF. This rearrangement joins TRBV20-1 to TRBJ2-1; D remains unclear. The V gene's germline CDR1 is DFQATT and CDR2 SNEGSKA (reference sequence). This CDR3 contains 11 residues.